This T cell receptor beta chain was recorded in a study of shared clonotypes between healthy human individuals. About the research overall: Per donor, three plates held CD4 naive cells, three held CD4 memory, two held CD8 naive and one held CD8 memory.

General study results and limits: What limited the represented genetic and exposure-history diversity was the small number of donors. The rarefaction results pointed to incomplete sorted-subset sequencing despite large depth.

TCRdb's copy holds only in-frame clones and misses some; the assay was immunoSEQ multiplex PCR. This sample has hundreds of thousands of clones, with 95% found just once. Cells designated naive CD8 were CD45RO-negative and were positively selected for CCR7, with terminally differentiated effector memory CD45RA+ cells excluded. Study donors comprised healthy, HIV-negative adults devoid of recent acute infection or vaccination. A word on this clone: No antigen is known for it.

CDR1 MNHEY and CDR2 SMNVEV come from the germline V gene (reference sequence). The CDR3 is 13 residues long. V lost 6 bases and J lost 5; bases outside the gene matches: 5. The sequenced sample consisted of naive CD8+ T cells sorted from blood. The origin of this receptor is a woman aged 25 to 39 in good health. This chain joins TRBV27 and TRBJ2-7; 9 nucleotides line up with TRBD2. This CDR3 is CASSLAGYNEQYF. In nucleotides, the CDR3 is TGTGCCAGCAGCCTAGCGGGGTACAACGAGCAGTACTTC.